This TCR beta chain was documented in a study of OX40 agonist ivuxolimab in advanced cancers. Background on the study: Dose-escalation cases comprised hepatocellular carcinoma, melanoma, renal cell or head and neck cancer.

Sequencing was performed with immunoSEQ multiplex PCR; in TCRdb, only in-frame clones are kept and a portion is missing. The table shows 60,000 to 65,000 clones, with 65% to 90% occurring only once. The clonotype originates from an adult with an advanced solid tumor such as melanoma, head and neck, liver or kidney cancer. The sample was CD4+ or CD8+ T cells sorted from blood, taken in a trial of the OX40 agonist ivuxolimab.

CDR3 DNA: TGTGCCAGCAGCTTAGGGGCAGGGATGGGTGGCAATCAGCCCCAGCATTTT. Translated, it gives CASSLGAGMGGNQPQHF. The genes are TRBV7-8 and TRBJ1-5; D perhaps matches TRBD1 (5 bases). The CDR3 length is 17 residues. CDR1 SGHVS and CDR2 FQNEAQ come from the germline V gene. V was trimmed by 1 base and J by 2 bases, leaving 15 bases between them.